Sequencing of this TCR beta chain was carried out in a study of cytomegalovirus exposure and HLA in healthy donors. As regards this clone: Antigen: not known.

Use of 60 Vbeta and 13 Jbeta primers characterized the PCR. The repertoire was sequenced with immunoSEQ multiplex PCR; TCRdb's copy has only in-frame clones and lacks some. This sample carries about 160,000 clones, roughly 70% of them seen once, and the ten largest clones take approximately 3%. Germline lookup yields CDR1 SGHRS and CDR2 YFSETQ. The length of the CDR3 is 15 residues. J was trimmed by 5 bases and V by 5 bases; bases with no gene match: 8. Study findings and constraints: Follow-up analysis later connected one missense variant in DCLRE1C with trimming of TCR beta V- and J-genes.

The sample consisted of PBMCs. The chain couples TRBV5-1 to TRBJ2-7; 12 bases align to TRBD2. The receptor comes from a woman in her twenties or thirties in good health and CMV-seronegative. The CDR3 protein is CASSPSGGAWDEQYF. Here the CDR3 DNA reads TGCGCCAGCAGTCCTAGCGGGGGGGCCTGGGACGAGCAGTACTTC.